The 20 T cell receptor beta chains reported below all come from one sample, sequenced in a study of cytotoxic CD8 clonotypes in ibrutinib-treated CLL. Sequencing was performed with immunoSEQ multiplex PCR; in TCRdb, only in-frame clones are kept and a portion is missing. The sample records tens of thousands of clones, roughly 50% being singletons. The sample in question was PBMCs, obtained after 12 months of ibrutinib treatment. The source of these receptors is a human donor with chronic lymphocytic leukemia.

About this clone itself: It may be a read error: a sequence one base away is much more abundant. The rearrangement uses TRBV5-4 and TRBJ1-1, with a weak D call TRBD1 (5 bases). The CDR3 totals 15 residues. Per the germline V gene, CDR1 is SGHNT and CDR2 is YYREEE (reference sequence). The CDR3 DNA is TGTGCCAGCAGCCCCAAGGCCGGGGGGAACGCTGAAGCTTTCTTT. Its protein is CASSPKAGGNAEAFF.

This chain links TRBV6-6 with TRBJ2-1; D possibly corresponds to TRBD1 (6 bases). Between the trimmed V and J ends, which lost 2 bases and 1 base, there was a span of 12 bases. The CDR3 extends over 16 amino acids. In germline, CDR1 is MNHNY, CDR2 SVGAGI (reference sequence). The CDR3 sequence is CASSYETGLSYNEQFF. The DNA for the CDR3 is TGTGCCAGCAGTTACGAAACAGGGTTGTCCTACAATGAGCAGTTCTTC.

The CDR3 sequence is CSVDLVVETQYF. The DNA of the CDR3 is TGCAGCGTTGATTTGGTGGTGGAGACCCAGTACTTC. The gene calls are TRBV29-1 and TRBJ2-5; D not certain. Germline-derived CDR1 and CDR2 are SQVTM and ANQGSEA. The V gene lost 3 bases and the J gene lost 5 bases, with 10 bases spanning the gap. The CDR3 consists of 12 residues.

The CDR3 loop reads CASSPAERFYNEQFF. The CDR3 DNA follows: TGTGCCAGCTCACCCGCGGAGCGGTTCTACAATGAGCAGTTCTTC. The chain is built from TRBV18 and TRBJ2-1; weak D call: TRBD2 (5 bases). The CDR3 is made up of 15 amino acids. Germline values: CDR1 KGHSH, CDR2 LQKENI. The V gene lost 3 bases and the J gene lost 3 bases, with 12 bases spanning the gap.

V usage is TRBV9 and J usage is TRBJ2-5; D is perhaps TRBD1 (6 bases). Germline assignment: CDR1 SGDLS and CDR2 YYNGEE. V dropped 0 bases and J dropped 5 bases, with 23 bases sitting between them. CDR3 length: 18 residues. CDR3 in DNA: TGTGCCAGCAGCGTAGGAAGCGGTAACTGGGGGCTTTCGGAGACCCAGTACTTC. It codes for CASSVGSGNWGLSETQYF.

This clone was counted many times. The CDR3 is CASSNPPSREQFF. The DNA of the CDR3 is TGTGCCAGTAGTAACCCCCCCTCCCGCGAGCAGTTCTTC. This chain links TRBV19 with TRBJ2-1; D ambiguous. Germline assignment: CDR1 LNHDA and CDR2 SQIVND (reference sequence). The ends were cut back, 4 bases at V and 10 bases at J, with 14 bases in the middle. CDR3 length equals 13 residues.

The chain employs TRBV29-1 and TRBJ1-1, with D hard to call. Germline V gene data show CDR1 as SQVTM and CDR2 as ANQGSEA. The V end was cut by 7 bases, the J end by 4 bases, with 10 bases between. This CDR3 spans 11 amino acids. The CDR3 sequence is CSALEITEAFF. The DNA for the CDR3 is TGCAGCGCACTCGAGATCACTGAAGCTTTCTTT.

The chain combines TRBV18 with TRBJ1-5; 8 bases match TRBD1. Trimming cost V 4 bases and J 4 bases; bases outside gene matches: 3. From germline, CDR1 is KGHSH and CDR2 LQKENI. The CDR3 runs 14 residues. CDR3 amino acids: CASSRRTGNQPQHF. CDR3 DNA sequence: TGTGCCAGCTCACGACGGACAGGGAATCAGCCCCAGCATTTT.

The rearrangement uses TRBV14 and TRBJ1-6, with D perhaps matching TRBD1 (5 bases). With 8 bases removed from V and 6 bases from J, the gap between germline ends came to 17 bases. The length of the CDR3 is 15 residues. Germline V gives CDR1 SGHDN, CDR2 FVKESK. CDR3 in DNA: TGTGCCAGCCGCGCAACCAGGGTGTTTAATTCACCCCTCCACTTT. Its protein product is CASRATRVFNSPLHF.

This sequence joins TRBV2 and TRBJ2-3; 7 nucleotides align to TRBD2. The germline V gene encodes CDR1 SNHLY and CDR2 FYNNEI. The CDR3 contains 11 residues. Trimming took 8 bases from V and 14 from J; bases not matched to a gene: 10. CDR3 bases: TGTGCCAGCTCAGAGGCCACGGGGGGGTATTTT. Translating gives CASSEATGGYF.

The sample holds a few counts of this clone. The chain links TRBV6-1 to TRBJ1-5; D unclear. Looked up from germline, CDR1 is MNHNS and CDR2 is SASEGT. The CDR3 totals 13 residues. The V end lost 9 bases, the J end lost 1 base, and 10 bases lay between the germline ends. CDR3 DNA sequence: TGTGCCAGTCTGGGTTTCAGCAATCAGCCCCAGCATTTT. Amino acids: CASLGFSNQPQHF.

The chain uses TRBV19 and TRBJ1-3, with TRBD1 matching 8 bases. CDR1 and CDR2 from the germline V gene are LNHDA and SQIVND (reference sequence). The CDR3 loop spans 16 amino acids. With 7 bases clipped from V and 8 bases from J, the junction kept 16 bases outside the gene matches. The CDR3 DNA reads TGTGCCAGTAAGGAGCGGGGGACAGGCAATTTACACACCATATATTTT. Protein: CASKERGTGNLHTIYF.

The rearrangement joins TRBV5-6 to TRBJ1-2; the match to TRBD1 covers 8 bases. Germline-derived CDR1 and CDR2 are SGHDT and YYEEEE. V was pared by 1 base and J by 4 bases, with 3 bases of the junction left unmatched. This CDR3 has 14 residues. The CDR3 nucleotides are TGTGCCAGCAGCTTGTGGGACAGGAGCTATGGCTACACCTTC. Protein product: CASSLWDRSYGYTF.

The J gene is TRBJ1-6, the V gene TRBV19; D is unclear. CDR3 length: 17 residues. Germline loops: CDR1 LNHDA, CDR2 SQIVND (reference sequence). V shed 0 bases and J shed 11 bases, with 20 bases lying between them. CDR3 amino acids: CASSIDHGGSKTTPLHF. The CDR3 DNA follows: TGTGCCAGTAGTATAGATCATGGAGGTTCGAAAACGACACCCCTCCACTTT.

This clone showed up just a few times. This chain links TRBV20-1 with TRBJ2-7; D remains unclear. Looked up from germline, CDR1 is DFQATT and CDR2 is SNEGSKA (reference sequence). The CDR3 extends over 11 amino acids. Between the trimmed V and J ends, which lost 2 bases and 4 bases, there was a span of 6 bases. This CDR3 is CSARMLYEQYF. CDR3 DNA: TGCAGTGCTAGAATGCTGTACGAGCAGTACTTC.

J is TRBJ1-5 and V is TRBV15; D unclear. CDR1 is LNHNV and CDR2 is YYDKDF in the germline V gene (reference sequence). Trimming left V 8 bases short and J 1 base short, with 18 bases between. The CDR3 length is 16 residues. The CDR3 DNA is TGTGCCACCCGACCCCACCGCCCCAGGAGCAATCAGCCCCAGCATTTT. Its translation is CATRPHRPRSNQPQHF.

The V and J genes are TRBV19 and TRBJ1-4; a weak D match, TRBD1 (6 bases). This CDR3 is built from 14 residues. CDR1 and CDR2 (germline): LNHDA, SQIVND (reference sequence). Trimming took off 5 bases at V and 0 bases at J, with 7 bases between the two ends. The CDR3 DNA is TGTGCCAGTAGTCACAGGGCAACTAATGAAAAACTGTTTTTT. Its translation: CASSHRATNEKLFF.

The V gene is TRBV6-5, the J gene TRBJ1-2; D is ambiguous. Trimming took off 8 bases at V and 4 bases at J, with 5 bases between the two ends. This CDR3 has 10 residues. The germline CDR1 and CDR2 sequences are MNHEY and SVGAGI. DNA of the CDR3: TGTGCCAGCGACCTCTATGGCTACACCTTC. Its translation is CASDLYGYTF.

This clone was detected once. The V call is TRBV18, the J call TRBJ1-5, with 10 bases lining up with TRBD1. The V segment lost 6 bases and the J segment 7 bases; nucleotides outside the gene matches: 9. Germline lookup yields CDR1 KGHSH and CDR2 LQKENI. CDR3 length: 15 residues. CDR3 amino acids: CASSLTGTGDQPQHF. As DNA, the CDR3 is TGTGCCAGCTCGCTGACCGGGACAGGGGACCAGCCCCAGCATTTT.

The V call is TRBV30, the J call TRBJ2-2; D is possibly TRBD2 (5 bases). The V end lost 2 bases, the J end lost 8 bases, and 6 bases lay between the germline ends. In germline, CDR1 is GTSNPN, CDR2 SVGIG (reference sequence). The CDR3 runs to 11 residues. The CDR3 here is CAWSTGGELFF. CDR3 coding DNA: TGTGCCTGGAGTACGGGGGGGGAGCTGTTTTTT.